This TCR beta chain came from a study of blood T cell repertoires in COVID-19. Study details: The samples span acute and convalescent COVID-19 from the United States, Italy and Spain.

The CDR3 length is 15 residues. CDR1 and CDR2 from the germline V gene are LGHNT and FRNRAP. The J segment lost 2 bases and the V segment lost 7 bases, leaving 9 bases of the junction unmatched. Enrolled through a virtual design, the participants were between about 18 and 100 years of age and came from some 25 US areas. Cohort assignment relied on participant-reported clinical history. It was within 2 weeks before study entry that exposed participants met a COVID-19 case. Produced via immunoSEQ multiplex PCR; TCRdb's table is partial and in-frame only. The table lists about 350,000 clones, roughly 86% of them singletons, with under 1.2% in the top ten.

The sample consisted of PBMCs or T cells enriched from blood (not recorded which). This rearrangement joins TRBV12-5 to TRBJ2-3; 7 nucleotides align to TRBD2. This clonotype was sampled from a woman aged 25 to 39 who had been exposed to COVID-19. CDR3: CASATFLAATDTQYF. CDR3 nucleotide sequence: TGTGCTAGTGCCACTTTTCTAGCGGCCACAGATACGCAGTATTTT.